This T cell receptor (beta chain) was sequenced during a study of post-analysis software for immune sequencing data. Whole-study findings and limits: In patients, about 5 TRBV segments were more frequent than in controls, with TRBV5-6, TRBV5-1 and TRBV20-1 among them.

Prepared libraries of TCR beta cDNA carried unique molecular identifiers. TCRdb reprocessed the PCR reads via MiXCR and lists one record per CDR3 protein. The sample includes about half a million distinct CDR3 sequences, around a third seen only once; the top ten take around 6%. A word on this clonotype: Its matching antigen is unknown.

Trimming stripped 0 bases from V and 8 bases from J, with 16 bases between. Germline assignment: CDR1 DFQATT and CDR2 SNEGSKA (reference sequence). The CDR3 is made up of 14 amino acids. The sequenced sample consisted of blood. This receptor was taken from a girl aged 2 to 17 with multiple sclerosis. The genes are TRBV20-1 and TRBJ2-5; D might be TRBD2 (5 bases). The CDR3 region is CSARERLGLTTQYF. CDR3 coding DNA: TGCAGTGCTAGAGAGCGTTTAGGACTCACTACCCAGTACTTC.